This TCR beta chain was found in a study of blood T cells in healthy people across ages. Study-wide results and limits: The study found more naive CD4+ cells and higher diversity in long-lived than aged donors.

Sample-barcoded 5' priming and a J-beta primer mix drove a second PCR of about 6 to 12 cycles. Via MiXCR, TCRdb re-called the 5' RACE reads, giving one row per CDR3 protein. Of some 1.5 million distinct CDR3 sequences in the sample, roughly two fifths are singletons; the top ten hold roughly 3.7%. To note about this clonotype: Its antigen is still unknown.

The germline V gene encodes CDR1 SGHTA and CDR2 FQGNSA. The CDR3 is 17 amino acids. Trimming cost V 2 bases and J 3 bases, with 17 bases left between them. The receptor comes from a woman between 18 and 30 years old in good health. Sequencing was performed on blood. The chain has TRBV7-2 and TRBJ2-1; perhaps TRBD2 as D (6 bases). The DNA of the CDR3 is TGTGCCAGCAGCTTACGTGGAGGGGACCCGGTCTACAATGAGCAGTTCTTC. Protein sequence: CASSLRGGDPVYNEQFF.